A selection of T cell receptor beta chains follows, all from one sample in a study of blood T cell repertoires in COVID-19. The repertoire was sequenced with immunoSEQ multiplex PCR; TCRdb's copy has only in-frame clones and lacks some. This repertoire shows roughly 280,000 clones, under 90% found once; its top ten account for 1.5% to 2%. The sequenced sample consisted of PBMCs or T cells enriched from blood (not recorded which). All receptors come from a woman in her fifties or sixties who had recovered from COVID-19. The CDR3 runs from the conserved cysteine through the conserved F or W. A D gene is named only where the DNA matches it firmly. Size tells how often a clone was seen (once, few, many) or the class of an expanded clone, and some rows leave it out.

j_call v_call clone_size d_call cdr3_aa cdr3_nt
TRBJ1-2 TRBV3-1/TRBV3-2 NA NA CASSHAIFLTKPPGYTF TGTGCCAGCAGCCACGCGATATTTCTCACCAAGCCCCCTGGCTACACCTTC
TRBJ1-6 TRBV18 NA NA CASSPRPPEMAPLHF TGTGCCAGCTCACCGAGGCCCCCAGAGATGGCACCCCTCCACTTT
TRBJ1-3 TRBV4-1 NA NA CASSQRVLSGNTIYF TGCGCCAGCAGCCAGAGAGTCCTCTCTGGAAACACCATATATTTT
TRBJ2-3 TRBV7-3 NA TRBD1 CASSLSGQGTDTQYF TGTGCCAGCAGCTTAAGTGGACAGGGAACAGATACGCAGTATTTT
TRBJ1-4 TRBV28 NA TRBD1 CASSTQGGDEKLFF TGTGCCAGCAGTACACAGGGGGGGGATGAAAAACTGTTTTTT
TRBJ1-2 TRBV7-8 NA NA CASSLVGQGINYGYTF TGTGCCAGCAGCTTAGTAGGCCAGGGGATTAACTATGGCTACACCTTC
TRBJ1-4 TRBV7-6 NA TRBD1 CASSRFEGAREKLFF TGTGCCAGCAGCCGTTTTGAGGGGGCGCGCGAAAAACTGTTTTTT
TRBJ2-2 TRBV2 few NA CASSEFEIANTGELFF TGTGCCAGCAGTGAATTTGAGATCGCGAACACCGGGGAGCTGTTTTTT
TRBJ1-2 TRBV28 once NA CASSRGRRGYTF TGTGCCAGCAGCCGGGGGAGAAGGGGCTACACCTTC
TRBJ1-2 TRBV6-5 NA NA CASTRGRNYGYTF TGTGCCAGCACCAGGGGACGGAACTATGGCTACACCTTC
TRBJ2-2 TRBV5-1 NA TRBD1 CASSRGQVSNTGELFF TGCGCCAGCAGCAGGGGACAGGTATCGAACACCGGGGAGCTGTTTTTT
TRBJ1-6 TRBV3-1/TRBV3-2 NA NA CASSQVHGGSSPLHF TGTGCCAGCAGCCAAGTCCACGGAGGGAGTTCACCCCTCCACTTT
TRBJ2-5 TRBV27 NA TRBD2 CASGGFGTQYF TGTGCCTCGGGGGGTTTCGGGACCCAGTACTTC
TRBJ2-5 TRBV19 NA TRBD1 CASSIDPRQGMGETQYF TGTGCCAGTAGTATAGACCCGCGACAGGGCATGGGAGAGACCCAGTACTTC
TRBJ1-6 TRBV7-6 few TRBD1 CASSPLTGGSYNSPLHF TGTGCCAGCAGCCCCCTGACAGGGGGCTCCTATAATTCACCCCTCCACTTT
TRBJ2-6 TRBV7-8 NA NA CASSLGIGSGANVLTF TGTGCCAGCAGCTTAGGGATCGGGTCTGGGGCCAACGTCCTGACTTTC
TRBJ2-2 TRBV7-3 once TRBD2 CASSSGLADTGELFF TGTGCCAGCAGCTCCGGACTAGCGGACACCGGGGAGCTGTTTTTT
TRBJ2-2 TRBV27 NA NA CASLPSGSTGELFF TGTGCCAGCCTCCCCTCGGGGAGCACCGGGGAGCTGTTTTTT
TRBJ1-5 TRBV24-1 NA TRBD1 CATSDSRGWQPQHF TGTGCCACCAGTGATAGCAGGGGGTGGCAGCCCCAGCATTTT
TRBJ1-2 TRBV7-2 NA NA CASSPGVYGYTF TGTGCCAGCAGCCCCGGTGTCTATGGCTACACCTTC
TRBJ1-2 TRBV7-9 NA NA CASSPRWGEGVGYTF TGTGCCAGCAGCCCTCGGTGGGGGGAAGGGGTCGGCTACACCTTC
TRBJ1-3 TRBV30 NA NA CAWQEVSGNTIYF TGTGCCTGGCAGGAGGTCTCTGGAAACACCATATATTTT
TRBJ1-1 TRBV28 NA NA CASSTGQMNTEAFF TGTGCCAGCAGTACCGGACAAATGAACACTGAAGCTTTCTTT
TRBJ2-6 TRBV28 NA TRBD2 CATGTNSGANVLTF TGTGCCACCGGGACTAACTCTGGGGCCAACGTCCTGACTTTC
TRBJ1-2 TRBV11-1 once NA CASSTVRGGYTF TGTGCCAGCAGCACGGTCAGGGGCGGCTACACCTTC
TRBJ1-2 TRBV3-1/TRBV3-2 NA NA CASAGWGSKYGYTF TGTGCCAGCGCGGGTTGGGGTAGTAAATATGGCTACACCTTC
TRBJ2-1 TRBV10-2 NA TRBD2 CASSEGLAAYNEQFF TGCGCCAGCAGTGAGGGGCTAGCGGCGTACAATGAGCAGTTCTTC
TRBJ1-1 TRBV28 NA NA CASKLWSGFTEAFF TGTGCCAGCAAGTTGTGGTCAGGATTCACTGAAGCTTTCTTT
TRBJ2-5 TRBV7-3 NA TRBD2 CASSLLGGQETQYF TGTGCCAGCAGCTTACTCGGGGGGCAAGAGACCCAGTACTTC
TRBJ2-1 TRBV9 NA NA CASSVTSQNEQFF TGTGCCAGCAGCGTAACTAGCCAGAATGAGCAGTTCTTC
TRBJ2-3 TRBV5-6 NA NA CASSLGWRDTDTQYF TGTGCCAGCAGCTTGGGTTGGAGGGACACAGATACGCAGTATTTT
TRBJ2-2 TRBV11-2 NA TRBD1 CASSDVPGQGIGELFF TGTGCCAGCAGCGACGTCCCGGGACAGGGAATCGGGGAGCTGTTTTTT
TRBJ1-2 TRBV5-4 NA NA CASSLTGHLSGYTF TGTGCCAGCAGCTTGACCGGACACCTCTCTGGCTACACCTTC
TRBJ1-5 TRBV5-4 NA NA CASSLEPDIQEPQHF TGTGCCAGCAGCTTGGAACCGGACATCCAGGAGCCCCAGCATTTT
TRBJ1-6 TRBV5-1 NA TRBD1 CASSTPGTGGTSPLHF TGCGCCAGCAGCACCCCCGGGACAGGGGGCACTTCACCCCTCCACTTT
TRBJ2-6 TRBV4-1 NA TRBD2 CASSQAGGAGANVLTF TGCGCCAGCAGCCAAGCGGGAGGGGCTGGGGCCAACGTCCTGACTTTC
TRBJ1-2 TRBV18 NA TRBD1 CASSPQDRGGRGYTF TGTGCCAGCTCACCCCAAGACAGGGGAGGTCGCGGCTACACCTTC
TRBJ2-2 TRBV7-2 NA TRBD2 CASSARGLAGGGTGELFF TGTGCCAGCAGCGCCAGAGGACTAGCGGGGGGCGGGACCGGGGAGCTGTTTTTT
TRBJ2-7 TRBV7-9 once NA CASSLGRGLDEQYF TGTGCCAGCAGCCTGGGGCGAGGTCTTGACGAGCAGTACTTC
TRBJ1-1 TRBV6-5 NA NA CASSSPRDSTEAFF TGTGCCAGCAGTTCCCCTAGGGACTCAACTGAAGCTTTCTTT
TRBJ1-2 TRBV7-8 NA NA CASSLGANVYGYTF TGTGCCAGCAGCTTAGGGGCAAATGTCTATGGCTACACCTTC
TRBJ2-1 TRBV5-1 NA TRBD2 CASSLAGLAGGEQFF TGCGCCAGCAGCTTGGCGGGACTAGCCGGCGGTGAGCAGTTCTTC
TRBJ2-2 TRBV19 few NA CASTPGRVTGELFF TGTGCCAGTACCCCGGGCAGGGTGACCGGGGAGCTGTTTTTT
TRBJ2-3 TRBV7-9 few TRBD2 CASSRTSLRDTQYF TGTGCCAGCAGCAGGACTAGCCTCCGAGATACGCAGTATTTT
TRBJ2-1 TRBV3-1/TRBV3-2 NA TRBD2 CASSQEWVAGNEQFF TGTGCCAGCAGCCAAGAATGGGTAGCGGGAAATGAGCAGTTCTTC
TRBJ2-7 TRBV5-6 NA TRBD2 CASSLPTESGVVQYF TGTGCCAGCAGCTTGCCGACGGAGAGCGGGGTTGTGCAGTACTTC
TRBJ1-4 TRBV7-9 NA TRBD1 CASSSTGGIYEKLFF TGTGCCAGCAGCTCAACAGGGGGCATCTATGAAAAACTGTTTTTT
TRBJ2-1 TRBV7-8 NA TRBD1 CASRLIPGQGANEQFF TGTGCCAGCAGGCTGATTCCGGGACAGGGGGCGAATGAGCAGTTCTTC
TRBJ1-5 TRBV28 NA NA CASSRGMQMEWSNQPQHF TGTGCCAGCAGCCGCGGAATGCAGATGGAGTGGAGCAATCAGCCCCAGCATTTT
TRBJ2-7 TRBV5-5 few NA CASSFHRDGEQYF TGTGCCAGCAGCTTCCACAGGGATGGTGAGCAGTACTTC